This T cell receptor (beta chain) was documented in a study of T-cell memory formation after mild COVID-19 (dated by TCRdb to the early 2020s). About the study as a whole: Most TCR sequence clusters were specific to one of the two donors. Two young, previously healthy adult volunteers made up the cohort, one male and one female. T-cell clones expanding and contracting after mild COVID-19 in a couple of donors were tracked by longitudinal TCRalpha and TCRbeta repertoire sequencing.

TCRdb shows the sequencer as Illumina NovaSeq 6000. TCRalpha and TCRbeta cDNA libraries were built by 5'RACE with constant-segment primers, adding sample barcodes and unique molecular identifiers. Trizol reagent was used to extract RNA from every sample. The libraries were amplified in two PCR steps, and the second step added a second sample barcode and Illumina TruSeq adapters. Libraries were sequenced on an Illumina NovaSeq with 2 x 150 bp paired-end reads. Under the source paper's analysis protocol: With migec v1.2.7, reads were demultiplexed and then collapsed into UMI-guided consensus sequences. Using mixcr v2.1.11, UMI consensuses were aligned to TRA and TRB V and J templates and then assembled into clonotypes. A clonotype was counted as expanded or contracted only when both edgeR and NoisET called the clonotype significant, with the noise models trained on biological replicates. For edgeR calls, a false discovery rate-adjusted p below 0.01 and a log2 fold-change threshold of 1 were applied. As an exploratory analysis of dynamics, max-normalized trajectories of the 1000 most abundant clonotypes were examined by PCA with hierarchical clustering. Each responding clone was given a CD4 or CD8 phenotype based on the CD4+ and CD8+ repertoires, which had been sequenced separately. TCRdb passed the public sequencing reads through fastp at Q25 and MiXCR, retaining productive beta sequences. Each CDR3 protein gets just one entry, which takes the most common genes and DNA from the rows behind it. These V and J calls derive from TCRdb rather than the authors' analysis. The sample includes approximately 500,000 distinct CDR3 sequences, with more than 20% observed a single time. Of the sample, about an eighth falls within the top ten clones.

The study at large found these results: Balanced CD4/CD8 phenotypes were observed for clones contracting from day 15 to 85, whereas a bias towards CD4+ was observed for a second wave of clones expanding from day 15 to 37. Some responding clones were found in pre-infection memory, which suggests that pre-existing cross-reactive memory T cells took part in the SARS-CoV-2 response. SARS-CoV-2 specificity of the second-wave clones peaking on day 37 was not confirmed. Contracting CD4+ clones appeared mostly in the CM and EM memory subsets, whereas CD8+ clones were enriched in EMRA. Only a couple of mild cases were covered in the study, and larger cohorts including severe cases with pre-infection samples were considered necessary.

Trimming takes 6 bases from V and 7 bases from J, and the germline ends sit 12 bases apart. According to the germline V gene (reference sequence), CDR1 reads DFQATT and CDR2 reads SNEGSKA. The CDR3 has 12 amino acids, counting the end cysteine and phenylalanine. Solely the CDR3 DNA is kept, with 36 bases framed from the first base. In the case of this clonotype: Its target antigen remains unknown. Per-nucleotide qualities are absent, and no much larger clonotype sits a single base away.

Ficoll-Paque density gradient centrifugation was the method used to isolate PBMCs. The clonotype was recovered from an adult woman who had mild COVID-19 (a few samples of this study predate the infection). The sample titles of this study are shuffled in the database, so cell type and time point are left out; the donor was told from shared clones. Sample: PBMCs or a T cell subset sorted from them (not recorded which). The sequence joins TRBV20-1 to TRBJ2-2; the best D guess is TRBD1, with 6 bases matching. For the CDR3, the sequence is CSAQQGHGELFF. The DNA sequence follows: TGCAGTGCCCAACAGGGTCACGGGGAGCTGTTTTTT.